A single T cell receptor (beta chain) is shown here with its context. The antigen this receptor binds is unknown. Per-base qualities were not stored, and no clone one base away is much larger. This sample was included in a study of T cells in localized non-small cell lung cancer (dated by TCRdb to 2018 to 2020). About the full investigation: The study examined T cell repertoires in a few hundred patients with early-stage NSCLC and compared tumors with uninvolved tumor-adjacent lungs. The cohort comprised 200 to 300 treatment-naïve NSCLC patients with resected, localized lung tumors. NSCLC patients had a mean age of around 61 years, and 120 to 150 were male and 107 female. Findings and caveats that apply to the study as a whole: The highest T cell clonality was observed in uninvolved tumor-adjacent lung, where clonality exceeded that of tumor, suggesting that antigenic responses were more focused in uninvolved tumor-adjacent lung. Because multi-region tumor sequencing was not done, intratumor heterogeneity could not be ruled out. Of the top 100 tumor clones, a median of roughly 60 were detected in paired uninvolved adjacent lung; 28 were also among that lung's top 100. Because the study design was exploratory, TCR variables were selected using unadjusted p-values without false-discovery rate correction. Higher T cell density in blood was associated with longer overall survival, whereas higher clonality in adjacent lung was associated with shorter survival.

At diagnosis, tumor, uninvolved tumor-adjacent lung and peripheral blood were collected and then preserved as a mix of FFPE and fresh-frozen material. For TCR repertoire profiling, blood samples were analyzed in the form of peripheral blood mononuclear cells. The immunoSEQ Assay was used to sequence TCR beta CDR3 regions from DNA. The authors' analysis ran thus. To compute T cell density, TCR beta template counts were normalized to usable DNA, which was estimated by amplifying housekeeping genes. Using the preseqR package, richness was estimated by extrapolating to 120,000 templates for tissue samples and 400,000 templates for PBMC samples. Clonality was defined by subtracting Pielou's evenness from one. Tissue-enriched TCRs were identified by differential abundance testing using productive amino-acid clonotypes, minimum total count 5 and alpha 0.1. The Jaccard Index and the Morisita Overlap Index were used to quantify repertoire overlap between compartments. GLIPH grouped TCR beta CDR3s together with public tetramer-defined viral CDR3s, and a viral motif had to include at least three viral sequences and also show V-gene enrichment. TCRdb's version of the immuneACCESS table is confined to in-frame rearrangements and falls short of the full clone set. An unresolved V gene accounts for under half of the shortfall where checked; the remainder is of unknown origin. V, J and clone size were drawn from that table, and D and trimming were deduced from the DNA. Counted in this sample were 27,000 or so clones; approximately 85% of them appeared once. The top ten clonotypes cover about 4% of the sample.

The CDR3 starts with the cysteine, ends with the phenylalanine, and has 16 residues. Only the CDR3 part of the read is kept: 48 bases, read in frame from the first base. CDR1 and CDR2, looked up from the germline V gene, are SGHRS and YFSETQ. V and J lose 0 bases and 6 bases, and a span of 15 bases separates them. The V gene is TRBV5-1 and the J gene is TRBJ1-4, and TRBD1 may be the D gene, going by 5 matching bases. This clonotype originated in a woman aged 35 to 75 with stage I lung adenocarcinoma. Source: peripheral blood, taken before any cancer treatment. The DNA sequence is as follows: TGCGCCAGCAGCTTGGGAGACAGAGGCCTATATGAAAAACTGTTTTTT. This yields the protein CASSLGDRGLYEKLFF.